Following are 18 T cell receptor beta chains from one sample sequenced in a study of shared clonotypes between healthy human individuals. Clones were sequenced by immunoSEQ multiplex PCR, and TCRdb holds only the in-frame ones, with some missing. The sample has approximately 1.4 million clones; 95% to 99% are singletons. Sequenced: naive CD4+ T cells sorted from blood. Subset specified: CD45RA+ positively selected. Receptors were obtained from a man aged 25-45 years in good health.

V usage is TRBV6-6 and J usage is TRBJ2-7; no reliable D call. CDR3 length equals 14 residues. V shed 7 bases and J shed 4 bases, with 17 bases lying between them. Per germline, CDR1 MNHNY and CDR2 SVGAGI (reference sequence). The DNA of the CDR3 is TGTGCCAGCACCTTACACCCACACGGTTACGAGCAGTACTTC. Translated: CASTLHPHGYEQYF.

The chain joins TRBV28 to TRBJ1-2, with 12 bases fitting TRBD1. The trim removed 5 bases at V and 6 bases at J, leaving 4 bases unmatched. The CDR3 runs 14 residues. Per germline, CDR1 MDHEN and CDR2 SYDVKM. The CDR3 sequence: CASSTGTGGDGYTF. CDR3 bases: TGTGCCAGCAGTACCGGGACAGGGGGCGATGGCTACACCTTC.

The CDR3 DNA reads as TGCGCCAGCAGCTCCGGACTAGAGGGTTACGAGCAGTACTTC. Protein sequence: CASSSGLEGYEQYF. The chain recombines TRBV5-1 with TRBJ2-7; 7 bases match TRBD2. J lost 4 bases, V lost 3 bases, and 7 bases had no gene match. From germline, CDR1 is SGHRS and CDR2 YFSETQ. The CDR3 is made up of 14 amino acids. Drawing the rest from reference TRBV5-1 and TRBJ2-7, the complete variable domain is KAGVTQTPRYLIKTRGQQVTLSCSPISGHRSVSWYQQTPGQGLQFLFEYFSETQRNKGNFPGRFSGRQFSNSRSEMNVSTLELGDSALYLCASSSGLEGYEQYFGPGTRLTVT.

For this clone: Different DNA sequences within this sample yield the same CDR3. The chain combines TRBV2 with TRBJ1-5; a possible D gene is TRBD1 (6 bases). This CDR3 has 14 residues. CDR1 and CDR2 from the germline V gene are SNHLY and FYNNEI. Between the trimmed V and J ends, which lost 2 bases and 3 bases, there was a span of 8 bases. CDR3 in DNA: TGTGCCAGCAGTGAACAGGGGTCCAATCAGCCCCAGCATTTT. Translated, it gives CASSEQGSNQPQHF. Drawing the rest from reference TRBV2 and TRBJ1-5, the complete variable domain is EPEVTQTPSHQVTQMGQEVILRCVPISNHLYFYWYRQILGQKVEFLVSFYNNEISEKSEIFDDQFSVERPDGSNFTLKIRSTKLEDSAMYFCASSEQGSNQPQHFGDGTRLSIL.

In DNA, the CDR3 is TGTGCCAGCAGCTTTCGGGGGGGAGTGGAAGATACGCAGTATTTT. Its translation is CASSFRGGVEDTQYF. The chain combines TRBV7-2 with TRBJ2-3; the match to TRBD2 covers 8 bases. This CDR3 is built from 15 residues. Germline CDR1 and CDR2: SGHTA and FQGNSA. V shed 3 bases and J 5 bases; nucleotides not matched to a gene: 7.

This clone is a singleton in its sample. The chain carries TRBV10-3 and TRBJ2-7, with D perhaps given as TRBD1 or TRBD2 (6 bases each). In germline, CDR1 is ENHRY, CDR2 SYGVKD. CDR3 length: 12 amino acids. Trimming cost V 10 bases and J 7 bases, with 17 bases left between them. The CDR3 DNA reads as TGTGCCACCAACGGAGGGGGGAATGAGCAGTACTTC. Protein: CATNGGGNEQYF.

The rearrangement joins TRBV5-4 to TRBJ2-7; 8 nucleotides agree with TRBD1. The V gene end was trimmed by 3 bases and the J gene end by 4 bases; junction bases not matched to a gene: 6. The CDR3 has 14 amino acids. From germline, CDR1 is SGHNT and CDR2 YYREEE (reference sequence). The chain's CDR3 is CASSSRTGRYEQYF. The DNA of the CDR3 is TGTGCCAGCAGCTCACGGACAGGGAGATACGAGCAGTACTTC.

This chain joins TRBV27 and TRBJ2-1, with TRBD2 identical over 8 bases. This CDR3 comprises 17 residues. Trimming took 2 bases from V and 9 from J; bases not matched to a gene: 15. The germline V gene encodes CDR1 MNHEY and CDR2 SMNVEV (reference sequence). Here the CDR3 DNA reads TGTGCCAGCAGTTTACGACTTCCGGGACTAGTCTTTGGTGAGCAGTTCTTC. This sequence encodes CASSLRLPGLVFGEQFF.

This chain's CDR3 is CASSTYPDPGLAEQFF. The CDR3 DNA follows: TGTGCCAGCAGCACTTACCCGGACCCGGGGTTGGCTGAGCAGTTCTTC. V is TRBV21-1 and J is TRBJ2-1; the table's D call, TRBD2, has no DNA check behind it. TRBV21-1 is a recognized pseudogene. The CDR3 length is 16 residues.

A remark on this clone: Other DNA sequences in the sample encode the same CDR3. The chain uses TRBV2 and TRBJ2-3; D gene ambiguous. With 2 bases removed from V and 4 bases from J, the gap between germline ends came to 4 bases. This CDR3 contains 12 residues. Germline CDR1 reads SNHLY; CDR2 reads FYNNEI. CDR3 bases: TGTGCCAGCAGTGAACTGGCAGATACGCAGTATTTT. Its protein product is CASSELADTQYF.

This chain uses TRBV7-2 with TRBJ1-2; 10 bases are shared with TRBD1. V shed 5 bases, J shed 2 bases, and the junction held 5 bases outside the gene matches. The germline gives CDR1 SGHTA, CDR2 FQGNSA. The length of the CDR3 is 15 residues. The CDR3 coding sequence is TGTGCCAGCAGCCCACGGACAGGGGGGAACTATGGCTACACCTTC. It encodes CASSPRTGGNYGYTF.

This chain joins TRBV29-1 and TRBJ2-7; 7 bases match TRBD2. The CDR3 totals 17 residues. The germline gives CDR1 SQVTM, CDR2 ANQGSEA. Trimming took 0 bases from V and 3 from J; bases not matched to a gene: 14. The CDR3 nucleotides read TGCAGCGTTGAAGATAGCGGGCGGGGCTATTCCAACTACGAGCAGTACTTC. This gives the protein CSVEDSGRGYSNYEQYF.

In this sample, this clone turned up once. The chain has TRBV18 and TRBJ2-2, with D possibly matching TRBD2 (6 bases). CDR1 is KGHSH and CDR2 is LQKENI in the germline V gene. This CDR3 is 16 amino acids long. Trimming removed 4 bases at V and 2 bases at J, with 14 bases between. CDR3 nucleotides: TGTGCCAGCTCACGAGCCGGGACTTATAACACCGGGGAGCTGTTTTTT. It specifies CASSRAGTYNTGELFF.

About this clone: Other DNA sequences in the same sample also yield this CDR3. The chain recombines TRBV6-5 with TRBJ2-7; no clear D. Germline CDR1 MNHEY, CDR2 SVGAGI. The CDR3 loop spans 13 amino acids. The V and J ends lost 0 bases and 4 bases respectively, with 7 bases between them. CDR3 region: CASSYSRGYEQYF. The CDR3 nucleotides read TGTGCCAGCAGTTACTCCCGAGGATACGAGCAGTACTTC.

The J gene is TRBJ2-1, the V gene TRBV28; 9 bases fit TRBD2. J was trimmed by 6 bases and V by 8 bases; bases with no gene match: 8. The CDR3 totals 14 residues. Germline V gene lookup returns CDR1 MDHEN and CDR2 SYDVKM. The CDR3 DNA follows: TGTGCCAGCCAAGGGACTAGCTCGGGCAATGAGCAGTTCTTC. Amino acid sequence: CASQGTSSGNEQFF.

The CDR3 DNA sequence: TGTGCCAGCAGCGGAAATGAAAAACTGTTTTTT. It is translated as CASSGNEKLFF. This chain connects TRBV28 to TRBJ1-4; D is unresolved. Germline V gene lookup returns CDR1 MDHEN and CDR2 SYDVKM. This CDR3 contains 11 residues. The V end was cut by 6 bases, the J end by 5 bases, with 4 bases between.

V gene TRBV5-1 combines with J gene TRBJ1-1; 8 nucleotides line up with TRBD1. Losses at the gene ends were 4 bases for V and 1 base for J; bases not matched to a gene: 6. This CDR3 region has 15 residues. Germline CDR1 reads SGHRS; CDR2 reads YFSETQ. The CDR3 DNA sequence: TGCGCCAGCAGCGGGGAGGGGACAGGGAACACTGAAGCTTTCTTT. This translates into CASSGEGTGNTEAFF.

The rearrangement uses TRBV14 and TRBJ1-1, with TRBD1 matching 8 bases. Germline V CDR1 and CDR2: SGHDN, FVKESK. V dropped 6 bases and J dropped 2; count of bases not matched to a gene: 5. The CDR3 totals 14 residues. The CDR3 nucleotides are TGTGCCAGCAGTAAGGACAGGGCTAACACTGAAGCTTTCTTT. Amino acids: CASSKDRANTEAFF.